These T cell receptor beta chains were read from a single sample in a study of blood T cell repertoires in COVID-19. Using immunoSEQ multiplex PCR, the repertoire was profiled, and TCRdb retains in-frame clones only, with some absent. The sample has approximately 110,000 clones, under 80% seen once. Specimen: peripheral blood. All receptors derive from a man aged 65 to 79 with active or convalescent COVID-19. CDR3s include the opening cysteine and the closing phenylalanine or tryptophan. Fields, in order: J gene, clone size, D gene, V gene, CDR3 protein, CDR3 DNA. The D gene is left open where the match is weak. Not all rows give a size; the values are once, few, many and, for expanded clones, a class.

J: TRBJ2-1
size: .
D: TRBD2
V: TRBV20-1
CDR3: CSASGTSGRVHEQFF
DNA: TGCAGTGCTAGTGGGACTAGCGGGAGAGTACATGAGCAGTTCTTC

J: TRBJ2-5
size: .
D: TRBD1
V: TRBV25-1
CDR3: CASSDRTGATETQYF
DNA: TGTGCCAGCAGTGATCGGACAGGGGCTACGGAGACCCAGTACTTC

J: TRBJ2-7
size: .
D: TRBD1
V: TRBV24-1
CDR3: CATSDPGTGDEQYF
DNA: TGTGCCACCAGTGATCCCGGGACAGGAGACGAGCAGTACTTC

J: TRBJ1-1
size: .
D: TRBD1
V: TRBV3-1/TRBV3-2
CDR3: CASRGTGGNTEAFF
DNA: TGTGCCAGCAGGGGGACAGGGGGGAACACTGAAGCTTTCTTT

J: TRBJ2-5
size: .
D: TRBD2
V: TRBV5-1
CDR3: CASSGLAGAPGETQYF
DNA: TGCGCCAGCAGCGGACTAGCGGGAGCGCCGGGGGAGACCCAGTACTTC

J: TRBJ1-1
size: .
D: .
V: TRBV6-5
CDR3: CASSYIGRVTEAFF
DNA: TGTGCCAGCAGTTACATCGGCAGGGTCACTGAAGCTTTCTTT

J: TRBJ1-5
size: .
D: TRBD1
V: TRBV11-1
CDR3: CASSRTGDSNQPQHF
DNA: TGTGCCAGCAGCAGGACAGGGGATAGCAATCAGCCCCAGCATTTT

J: TRBJ2-7
size: .
D: TRBD2
V: TRBV6-5
CDR3: CASNVGGSGYEQYF
DNA: TGTGCCAGCAACGTTGGCGGGAGTGGCTACGAGCAGTACTTC

J: TRBJ1-3
size: .
D: .
V: TRBV7-9
CDR3: CASSPTATGSGNTIYF
DNA: TGTGCCAGCAGCCCGACAGCCACAGGCTCTGGAAACACCATATATTTT

J: TRBJ2-1
size: .
D: .
V: TRBV24-1
CDR3: CATSEASWSSYNEQFF
DNA: TGTGCCACCAGTGAAGCGAGCTGGAGCTCCTACAATGAGCAGTTCTTC

J: TRBJ2-7
size: .
D: .
V: TRBV6-5
CDR3: CASSLGHTYEQYF
DNA: TGTGCCAGCAGTCTAGGACATACCTACGAGCAGTACTTC

J: TRBJ2-5
size: .
D: .
V: TRBV5-1
CDR3: CASSVIGLQQETQYF
DNA: TGCGCCAGCAGCGTTATTGGACTACAACAAGAGACCCAGTACTTC

J: TRBJ2-1
size: .
D: TRBD1
V: TRBV18
CDR3: CASSRQGNNEQFF
DNA: TGTGCCAGCTCGCGACAGGGGAACAATGAGCAGTTCTTC

J: TRBJ1-2
size: .
D: TRBD1
V: TRBV4-2
CDR3: CASSQSGTGNGYTF
DNA: TGTGCCAGCAGCCAATCCGGGACAGGGAATGGCTACACCTTC

J: TRBJ1-2
size: .
D: TRBD1
V: TRBV19
CDR3: CASSPRDSFYGYTF
DNA: TGTGCCAGTAGTCCCCGGGACAGCTTCTATGGCTACACCTTC

J: TRBJ1-1
size: .
D: TRBD1
V: TRBV2
CDR3: CASSKQGAKNTEAFF
DNA: TGTGCCAGCAGTAAACAGGGGGCGAAGAACACTGAAGCTTTCTTT

J: TRBJ2-5
size: once
D: .
V: TRBV5-6
CDR3: CASSSLDQLQETQYF
DNA: TGTGCCAGCAGCTCCCTAGACCAGCTACAAGAGACCCAGTACTTC

J: TRBJ2-1
size: .
D: TRBD2
V: TRBV5-1
CDR3: CASSLSERGPYNEQFF
DNA: TGCGCCAGCAGCTTGAGCGAGCGGGGGCCTTACAATGAGCAGTTCTTC

J: TRBJ1-5
size: few
D: .
V: TRBV14
CDR3: CASSPDRLNQPQHF
DNA: TGTGCCAGCAGCCCTGACAGGCTGAATCAGCCCCAGCATTTT

J: TRBJ1-6
size: .
D: .
V: TRBV6-5
CDR3: CASSYEGSAPLHF
DNA: TGTGCCAGCAGTTACGAGGGTTCCGCACCCCTCCACTTT

J: TRBJ1-2
size: .
D: TRBD1
V: TRBV24-1
CDR3: CATSDSDRVYGYTF
DNA: TGTGCCACCAGTGATTCGGACAGGGTCTATGGCTACACCTTC

J: TRBJ2-5
size: .
D: TRBD2
V: TRBV30
CDR3: CAWSGGRGAQETQYF
DNA: TGTGCCTGGAGTGGGGGGCGGGGGGCCCAGGAGACCCAGTACTTC

J: TRBJ2-5
size: .
D: .
V: TRBV3-1/TRBV3-2
CDR3: CASSPPQGYETQYF
DNA: TGTGCCAGCAGCCCCCCGCAGGGCTACGAGACCCAGTACTTC

J: TRBJ1-2
size: .
D: TRBD1
V: TRBV14
CDR3: CASSQAGTGTYGYTF
DNA: TGTGCCAGCAGCCAAGCCGGGACAGGGACCTATGGCTACACCTTC

J: TRBJ2-4
size: .
D: TRBD1
V: TRBV7-8
CDR3: CASSGDRDAKNIQYF
DNA: TGTGCCAGCAGCGGGGACAGGGACGCCAAAAACATTCAGTACTTC

J: TRBJ1-5
size: .
D: .
V: TRBV25-1
CDR3: CASSEGGMGDQPQHF
DNA: TGTGCCAGCAGTGAGGGAGGGATGGGGGATCAGCCCCAGCATTTT

J: TRBJ1-1
size: .
D: .
V: TRBV7-9
CDR3: CASSFMGGEGAFF
DNA: TGTGCCAGCAGCTTTATGGGCGGAGAGGGAGCTTTCTTT

J: TRBJ2-5
size: .
D: TRBD2
V: TRBV28
CDR3: CASRPSLAGGPGETQYF
DNA: TGTGCCAGCAGACCCTCCCTAGCGGGAGGTCCAGGAGAGACCCAGTACTTC

J: TRBJ1-5
size: .
D: TRBD1
V: TRBV6-5
CDR3: CASRGTGNQPQHF
DNA: TGTGCCAGCAGAGGGACAGGCAATCAGCCCCAGCATTTT

J: TRBJ2-3
size: .
D: TRBD1
V: TRBV6-5
CDR3: CASRRDRRSTDTQYF
DNA: TGTGCCAGCAGGAGGGACAGACGGTCCACAGATACGCAGTATTTT

J: TRBJ1-5
size: .
D: TRBD1
V: TRBV6-5
CDR3: CASGDSWTSNQPQHF
DNA: TGTGCCAGCGGGGACAGCTGGACGAGCAATCAGCCCCAGCATTTT

J: TRBJ1-1
size: .
D: TRBD1
V: TRBV7-9
CDR3: CASSLGLGGSAEAFF
DNA: TGTGCCAGCAGCTTAGGGTTAGGGGGCAGCGCTGAAGCTTTCTTT

J: TRBJ2-7
size: once
D: .
V: TRBV7-8
CDR3: CASGRGQGLEQYF
DNA: TGTGCCAGTGGAAGAGGGCAGGGGCTCGAGCAGTACTTC

J: TRBJ2-6
size: .
D: .
V: TRBV15
CDR3: CATSRYSGANVLTF
DNA: TGTGCCACCAGCAGGTACTCTGGGGCCAACGTCCTGACTTTC

J: TRBJ1-1
size: .
D: TRBD1
V: TRBV9
CDR3: CASSLQGAGEAFF
DNA: TGTGCCAGCAGCCTTCAGGGGGCTGGTGAAGCTTTCTTT

J: TRBJ1-1
size: .
D: .
V: TRBV2
CDR3: CASSPQGSGTEAFF
DNA: TGTGCCAGCAGTCCACAGGGATCGGGGACTGAAGCTTTCTTT

J: TRBJ1-1
size: .
D: .
V: TRBV7-2
CDR3: CASSRGTEAFF
DNA: TGTGCCAGCAGCCGCGGCACTGAAGCTTTCTTT

J: TRBJ2-3
size: .
D: TRBD2
V: TRBV7-3
CDR3: CASSSGLAGAEDTQYF
DNA: TGTGCCAGCAGCTCCGGACTAGCGGGAGCTGAGGATACGCAGTATTTT

J: TRBJ2-7
size: .
D: TRBD1
V: TRBV5-1
CDR3: CASSDPGQGRNEQYF
DNA: TGCGCCAGCAGCGATCCGGGACAGGGCCGCAACGAGCAGTACTTC

J: TRBJ2-5
size: .
D: .
V: TRBV18
CDR3: CASSPSSGSQETQYF
DNA: TGTGCCAGCTCACCATCGTCAGGCAGCCAAGAGACCCAGTACTTC

J: TRBJ2-1
size: few
D: TRBD2
V: TRBV6-1
CDR3: CASSEDGTSYNEQFF
DNA: TGTGCCAGCAGTGAAGATGGGACTAGCTACAATGAGCAGTTCTTC

J: TRBJ2-6
size: .
D: .
V: TRBV3-1/TRBV3-2
CDR3: CASSQEFIGASGANVLTF
DNA: TGTGCCAGCAGCCAAGAATTTATAGGGGCTTCTGGGGCCAACGTCCTGACTTTC

J: TRBJ1-2
size: .
D: TRBD1
V: TRBV5-1
CDR3: CASSLGDRSYGYTF
DNA: TGCGCCAGCAGCTTGGGGGACAGGAGCTATGGCTACACCTTC

J: TRBJ2-1
size: .
D: TRBD2
V: TRBV7-9
CDR3: CASSHPDAGGYEQFF
DNA: TGTGCCAGCAGCCATCCTGACGCGGGGGGCTATGAGCAGTTCTTC

J: TRBJ2-1
size: .
D: TRBD2
V: TRBV7-2
CDR3: CASSFWTSGRLRSYNEQFF
DNA: TGTGCCAGCAGCTTCTGGACTAGCGGGAGGTTAAGATCCTACAATGAGCAGTTCTTC

J: TRBJ1-6
size: few
D: TRBD1
V: TRBV3-1/TRBV3-2
CDR3: CASSPTTGGSPLHF
DNA: TGTGCCAGCAGTCCCACAACAGGGGGCTCACCCCTCCACTTT

J: TRBJ2-1
size: .
D: TRBD2
V: TRBV28
CDR3: CASSLAGGRNEQFF
DNA: TGTGCCAGCAGTTTAGCGGGAGGAAGGAATGAGCAGTTCTTC

J: TRBJ1-1
size: .
D: .
V: TRBV7-8
CDR3: CASSSIQGYTEAFF
DNA: TGTGCCAGCAGCTCGATACAGGGCTACACTGAAGCTTTCTTT

J: TRBJ2-7
size: .
D: .
V: TRBV28
CDR3: CASSPGQVYEQYF
DNA: TGTGCCAGCAGTCCAGGCCAGGTTTACGAGCAGTACTTC

J: TRBJ1-2
size: few
D: .
V: TRBV5-1
CDR3: CASSLAGFPYGYTF
DNA: TGCGCCAGCAGCTTGGCGGGGTTCCCTTATGGCTACACCTTC

J: TRBJ2-2
size: .
D: .
V: TRBV12-2
CDR3: CASRFSGRTHTGELFF
DNA: TGTGCAAGTCGCTTTAGCGGGAGGACCCACACCGGGGAGCTGTTTTTT

J: TRBJ1-4
size: .
D: .
V: TRBV5-1
CDR3: CASRTGATNEKLFF
DNA: TGCGCCAGCCGGACGGGGGCAACTAATGAAAAACTGTTTTTT